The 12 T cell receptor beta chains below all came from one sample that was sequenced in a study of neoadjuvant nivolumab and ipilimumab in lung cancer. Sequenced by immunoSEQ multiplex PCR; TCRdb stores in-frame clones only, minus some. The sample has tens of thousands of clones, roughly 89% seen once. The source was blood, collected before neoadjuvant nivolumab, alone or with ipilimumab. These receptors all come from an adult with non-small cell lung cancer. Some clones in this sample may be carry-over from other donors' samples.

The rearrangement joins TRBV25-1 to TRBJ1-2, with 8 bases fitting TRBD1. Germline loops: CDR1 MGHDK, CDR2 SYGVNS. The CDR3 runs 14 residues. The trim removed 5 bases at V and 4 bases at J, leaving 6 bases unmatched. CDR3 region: CASSLTGVSYGYTF. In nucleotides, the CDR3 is TGTGCCAGCAGTTTGACAGGGGTTAGCTATGGCTACACCTTC.

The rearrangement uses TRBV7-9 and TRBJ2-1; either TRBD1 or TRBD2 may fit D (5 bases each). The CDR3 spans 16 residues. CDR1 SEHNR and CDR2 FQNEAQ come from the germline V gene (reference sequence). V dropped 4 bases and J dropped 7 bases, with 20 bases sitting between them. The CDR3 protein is CASSSRGTRDGNEQFF. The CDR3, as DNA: TGTGCCAGCAGCTCAAGAGGGACCCGCGATGGGAATGAGCAGTTCTTC.

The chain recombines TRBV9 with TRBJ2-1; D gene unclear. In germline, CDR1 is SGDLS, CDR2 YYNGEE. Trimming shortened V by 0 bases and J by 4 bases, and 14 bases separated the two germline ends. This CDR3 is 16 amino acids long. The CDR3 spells CASSVGSLDPYNEQFF. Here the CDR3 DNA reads TGTGCCAGCAGCGTAGGATCCCTCGACCCATACAATGAGCAGTTCTTC.

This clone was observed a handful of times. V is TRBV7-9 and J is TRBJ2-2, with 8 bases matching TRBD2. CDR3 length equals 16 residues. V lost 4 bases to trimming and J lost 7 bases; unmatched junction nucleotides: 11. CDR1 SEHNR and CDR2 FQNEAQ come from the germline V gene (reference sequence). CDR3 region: CASSYLAGQSIGELFF. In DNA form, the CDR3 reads TGTGCCAGCAGCTACCTAGCGGGCCAAAGTATCGGGGAGCTGTTTTTT.

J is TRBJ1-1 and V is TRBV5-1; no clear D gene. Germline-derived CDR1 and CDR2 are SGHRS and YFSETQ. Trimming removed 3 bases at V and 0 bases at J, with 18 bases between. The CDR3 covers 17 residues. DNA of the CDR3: TGCGCCAGCAGCTCCGGACTGTTCGGGGATCTGAACACTGAAGCTTTCTTT. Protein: CASSSGLFGDLNTEAFF.

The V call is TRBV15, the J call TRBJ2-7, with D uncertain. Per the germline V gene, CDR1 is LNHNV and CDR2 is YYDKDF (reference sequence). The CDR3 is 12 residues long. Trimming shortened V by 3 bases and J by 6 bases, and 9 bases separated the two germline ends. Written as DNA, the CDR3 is TGTGCCACCAGCAGTCATCTGGTCGAGCAGTACTTC. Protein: CATSSHLVEQYF. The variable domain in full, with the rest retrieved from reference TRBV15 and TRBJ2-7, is DAMVIQNPRYQVTQFGKPVTLSCSQTLNHNVMYWYQQKSSQAPKLLFHYYDKDFNNEADTPDNFQSRRPNTSFCFLDIRSPGLGDTAMYLCATSSHLVEQYFGPGTRLTVT.

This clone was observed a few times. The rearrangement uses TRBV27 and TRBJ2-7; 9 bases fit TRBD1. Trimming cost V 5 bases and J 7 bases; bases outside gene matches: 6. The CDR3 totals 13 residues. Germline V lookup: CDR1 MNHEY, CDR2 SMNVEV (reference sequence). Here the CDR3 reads CASSTLTGGEQYF. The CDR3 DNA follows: TGTGCCAGCAGTACCTTGACAGGGGGAGAGCAGTACTTC.

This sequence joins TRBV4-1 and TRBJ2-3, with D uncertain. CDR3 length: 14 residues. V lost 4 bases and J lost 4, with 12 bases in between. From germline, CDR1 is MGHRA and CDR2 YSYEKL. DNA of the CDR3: TGCGCCAGCAGCCCAGTTGGAGTGTCAGATACGCAGTATTTT. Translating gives CASSPVGVSDTQYF.

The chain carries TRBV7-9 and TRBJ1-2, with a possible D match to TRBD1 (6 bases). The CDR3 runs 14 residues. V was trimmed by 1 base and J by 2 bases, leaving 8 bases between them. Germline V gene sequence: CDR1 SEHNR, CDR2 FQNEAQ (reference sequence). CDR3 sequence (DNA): TGTGCCAGCAGCTTAGGACAGGCCAACTATGGCTACACCTTC. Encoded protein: CASSLGQANYGYTF.

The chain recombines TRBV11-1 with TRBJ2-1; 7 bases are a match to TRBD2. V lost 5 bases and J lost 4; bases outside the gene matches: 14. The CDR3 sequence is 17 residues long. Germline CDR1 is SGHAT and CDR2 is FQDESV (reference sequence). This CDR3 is CASSPDLAGARYNEQFF. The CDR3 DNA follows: TGTGCCAGCAGCCCTGATTTGGCGGGAGCCAGGTACAATGAGCAGTTCTTC.

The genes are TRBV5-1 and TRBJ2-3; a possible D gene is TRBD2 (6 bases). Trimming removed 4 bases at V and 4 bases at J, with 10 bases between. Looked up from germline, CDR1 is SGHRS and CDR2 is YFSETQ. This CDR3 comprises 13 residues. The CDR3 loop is CASSPTSPDTQYF. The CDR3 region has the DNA TGCGCCAGCAGCCCGACTAGTCCAGATACGCAGTATTTT.

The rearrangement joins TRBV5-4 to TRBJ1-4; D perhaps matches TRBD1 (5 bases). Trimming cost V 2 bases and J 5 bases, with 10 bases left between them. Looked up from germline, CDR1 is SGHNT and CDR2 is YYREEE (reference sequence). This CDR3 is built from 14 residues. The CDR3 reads CASSFRQGNEKLFF. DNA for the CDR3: TGTGCCAGCAGCTTCAGGCAGGGCAATGAAAAACTGTTTTTT.